Presented here are 26 T cell receptor beta chains from one specimen sequenced in a study of regulatory T cells in long-lasting Graves disease. Time point in this sample: persistent/refractory GD, antithyroid drugs over 5 years with positive TRAb. PBMCs were the source of the RNA used for TCR sequencing. To make TCR beta libraries, researchers used iRepertoire HTBI primers and Arm-PCR of CDR3 regions. TCRdb re-derived calls from the multiplex PCR reads in MiXCR, one entry per CDR3 protein. This table has a few hundred thousand distinct CDR3 sequences, more than 20% appearing once. Source: peripheral blood mononuclear cells (PBMCs), taken when the disease was refractory, from a patient treated with antithyroid drugs. The source is a woman aged 40 to 50 with Graves disease.

This clonotype occurred a few times. The V call is TRBV18, the J call TRBJ2-7; 7 nucleotides match TRBD2. The ends lost 4 bases at V and 6 bases at J; junction bases unmatched: 12. This CDR3 region has 15 residues. Germline values: CDR1 KGHSH, CDR2 LQKENI. CDR3 residues: CASSLARAGDFEQYF. The CDR3 region has the DNA TGTGCCAGCTCACTGGCCCGGGCGGGAGATTTCGAGCAGTACTTC.

The J gene is TRBJ2-3, the V gene TRBV6-6, with no clear D. Germline loops: CDR1 MNHNY, CDR2 SVGAGI (reference sequence). Trimming cost V 0 bases and J 5 bases, with 3 bases left between them. The CDR3 runs to 12 residues. Here the CDR3 DNA reads TGTGCCAGCAGTTACTCGGGAGATACGCAGTATTTT. It yields the protein CASSYSGDTQYF.

This clonotype was observed at least ten times. The V call is TRBV2, the J call TRBJ1-5; D is possibly TRBD1 (6 bases). Germline CDR1 is SNHLY and CDR2 is FYNNEI. V was cut by 6 bases and J by 0 bases, with 12 bases left in between. The CDR3 runs to 15 residues. The CDR3 DNA sequence: TGTGCCAGCAGAGGACAGATTTTTAGCAATCAGCCCCAGCATTTT. Its translation: CASRGQIFSNQPQHF.

This sequence joins TRBV7-9 and TRBJ1-4; tentatively, D is TRBD1 (5 bases). This CDR3 is 17 amino acids long. V lost 3 bases and J lost 3, with 17 bases in between. CDR1 SEHNR and CDR2 FQNEAQ come from the germline V gene (reference sequence). This CDR3 reads CASSLTGAGLANEKLFF. The CDR3 DNA reads TGTGCCAGCAGCTTGACTGGGGCAGGGCTGGCTAATGAAAAACTGTTTTTT.

This clonotype was counted ten times or more. The rearrangement links TRBV10-3 to TRBJ1-1, with D unresolved. Germline V gives CDR1 ENHRY, CDR2 SYGVKD. Trimming pared 4 bases from V and 3 bases from J, leaving 12 bases between. This CDR3 has 14 residues. The CDR3 reads CAISVRRDDTEAFF. Written as DNA, the CDR3 is TGTGCCATCAGTGTTAGACGAGACGACACTGAAGCTTTCTTT.

This rearrangement joins TRBV27 to TRBJ2-5; either TRBD1 or TRBD2 may supply D (5 bases each). The CDR3 contains 14 residues. Germline CDR1 MNHEY, CDR2 SMNVEV (reference sequence). V was pared by 5 bases and J by 2 bases, with 12 bases between. CDR3 amino acids: CASSPWDPQETQYF. The CDR3 coding sequence is TGTGCCAGCAGTCCCTGGGACCCTCAAGAGACCCAGTACTTC.

With regard to this clonotype: Relative to the germline gene, one junction end is altered; a read error may explain this. The chain has TRBV11-2 and TRBJ2-5; D is unresolved. CDR1 is SGHAT, CDR2 FQNNGV, per germline. This CDR3 contains 12 residues. The CDR3 region is CASSSYHETQYF. The CDR3 bases are TGTGCCAGCAGCTCCTACCATGAGACCCAGTACTTC.

This clonotype turned up a few times. The genes are TRBV20-1 and TRBJ2-5, with D possibly TRBD1 on 5 matching bases. The CDR3 spans 15 residues. Trimming took off 0 bases at V and 3 bases at J, with 14 bases between the two ends. CDR1 and CDR2 from the germline V gene are DFQATT and SNEGSKA (reference sequence). This CDR3 reads CSARDRSGREETQYF. CDR3 DNA sequence: TGCAGTGCTAGAGATCGAAGTGGCAGGGAAGAGACCCAGTACTTC.

This clonotype was detected only a few times. The chain employs TRBV28 and TRBJ2-7; weak D call: TRBD1 (5 bases). The CDR3 extends over 14 amino acids. The V end lost 5 bases, the J end lost 1 base, and 12 bases lay between the germline ends. Germline lookup yields CDR1 MDHEN and CDR2 SYDVKM. The CDR3 loop is CASSPRQRSYEQYF. Here the CDR3 DNA reads TGTGCCAGCAGTCCGCGACAGAGATCCTACGAGCAGTACTTC.

This clonotype was picked up a small number of times. The rearrangement links TRBV7-9 to TRBJ2-2; 8 positions match TRBD1. This CDR3 region has 15 residues. CDR1 and CDR2 (germline): SEHNR, FQNEAQ (reference sequence). With V trimmed by 5 bases and J by 7 bases, 9 bases remained unmatched. In nucleotides, the CDR3 is TGTGCCAGCAGCACCCCTGGACAGGGCATCGGGGAGCTGTTTTTT. Its protein product is CASSTPGQGIGELFF.

This clonotype was found once. V and J are TRBV7-6 and TRBJ2-3; TRBD1 matches 12 bases. V lost 3 bases and J lost 6; bases outside the gene matches: 4. CDR3 size: 15 residues. Germline CDR1 SGHVS, CDR2 FNYEAQ. The CDR3 DNA is TGTGCCAGCAGCTTGTCCGGGACAGGGGGCGATACGCAGTATTTT. Translating it yields CASSLSGTGGDTQYF.

This clonotype was counted many times. The chain is built from TRBV9 and TRBJ1-1; 9 bases are shared with TRBD1. The CDR3 is 16 residues long. V dropped 4 bases and J dropped 8; count of bases not matched to a gene: 15. The germline V gene encodes CDR1 SGDLS and CDR2 YYNGEE. The CDR3 region is CASSISSGTGFGEAFF. For the CDR3, the DNA is TGTGCCAGCAGCATCTCTTCCGGGACAGGGTTCGGAGAAGCTTTCTTT. The entire variable domain, with the rest obtained from reference TRBV9 and TRBJ1-1, is as follows: DSGVTQTPKHLITATGQRVTLRCSPRSGDLSVYWYQQSLDQGLQFLIQYYNGEERAKGNILERFSAQQFPDLHSELNLSSLELGDSALYFCASSISSGTGFGEAFFGQGTRLTVV.

This clonotype was found many times. The chain uses TRBV28 and TRBJ1-6; no clear D. Trimming removed 4 bases at V and 0 bases at J, with 10 bases between. The CDR3 is 16 residues long. The germline CDR1 and CDR2 sequences are MDHEN and SYDVKM. The CDR3 here is CASSSAWSSYNSPLHF. The CDR3 DNA follows: TGTGCCAGCAGTTCCGCATGGAGCTCCTATAATTCACCCCTCCACTTT.

This clonotype appeared once. V and J are TRBV2 and TRBJ2-5, with D tentatively TRBD2 (6 bases). V was pared by 8 bases and J by 2 bases, with 21 bases between. Germline CDR1 is SNHLY and CDR2 is FYNNEI. This CDR3 region has 16 residues. The CDR3 reads CASSPPGAGWQETQYF. CDR3 DNA: TGTGCCAGCTCACCACCGGGAGCAGGGTGGCAAGAGACCCAGTACTTC.

This clonotype was detected ten times or more. V is TRBV7-9 and J is TRBJ1-1; D gene ambiguous. The V gene lost 1 base and the J gene lost 0 bases, with 9 bases spanning the gap. This CDR3 has 15 residues. Looked up from germline, CDR1 is SEHNR and CDR2 is FQNEAQ (reference sequence). The CDR3 spells CASSLVLAMNTEAFF. The CDR3 DNA reads TGTGCCAGCAGCTTAGTACTGGCCATGAACACTGAAGCTTTCTTT.

This clonotype showed up many times. This chain links TRBV27 with TRBJ2-7; D unresolved. The V end was cut by 2 bases, the J end by 7 bases, with 12 bases between. The CDR3 covers 13 residues. CDR1 MNHEY and CDR2 SMNVEV come from the germline V gene (reference sequence). The CDR3 loop is CASSLRLLGEQYF. The CDR3 DNA follows: TGTGCCAGCAGTTTAAGGTTACTGGGTGAGCAGTACTTC.

The V gene is TRBV20-1, the J gene TRBJ1-3; D is uncertain. Between the trimmed V and J ends, which lost 3 bases and 1 base, there was a span of 16 bases. Germline CDR1 and CDR2: DFQATT and SNEGSKA (reference sequence). This CDR3 region has 16 residues. The CDR3: CSASPAEFTSGNTIYF. In DNA, the CDR3 is TGCAGTGCTAGCCCCGCAGAATTTACTTCTGGAAACACCATATATTTT.

The J gene is TRBJ1-5, the V gene TRBV20-1, with D unclear. CDR1 and CDR2 from the germline V gene are DFQATT and SNEGSKA (reference sequence). The CDR3 contains 13 residues. V lost 6 bases and J lost 0, with 9 bases in between. CDR3 amino acids: CSATRDSNQPQHF. CDR3 nucleotide sequence: TGCAGTGCCACACGAGATAGCAATCAGCCCCAGCATTTT.

As concerns this clonotype: The junction does not match germline at one end; this may be a read error. V usage is TRBV27 and J usage is TRBJ2-2; possibly TRBD2 for D (5 bases). The CDR3 runs to 15 residues. From germline, CDR1 is MNHEY and CDR2 SMNVEV (reference sequence). CDR3 bases: TGTGCCAGCAGCCCTCCTCGGTACGACACCGGGGAGCTGTCTTTT. It codes for CASSPPRYDTGELSF.

This chain links TRBV29-1 with TRBJ2-3; the D is unclear. V shed 4 bases and J shed 5 bases, with 10 bases lying between them. Germline values: CDR1 SQVTM, CDR2 ANQGSEA. This CDR3 region has 12 residues. The DNA of the CDR3 is TGCAGCGTTGGAACTTTTCTAGATACGCAGTATTTT. Its protein product is CSVGTFLDTQYF.

The rearrangement links TRBV19 to TRBJ1-1; TRBD1 matches 7 bases. The length of the CDR3 is 15 residues. With V trimmed by 3 bases and J by 7 bases, 11 bases remained unmatched. Germline V gene data show CDR1 as LNHDA and CDR2 as SQIVND (reference sequence). In DNA, the CDR3 is TGTGCCAGTAGTATGGGTTACAGGGGCTTATATGAAGCTTTCTTT. Translating gives CASSMGYRGLYEAFF.

This clonotype occurred a few times. This chain connects TRBV6-5 to TRBJ1-2; the D is unclear. Germline V gives CDR1 MNHEY, CDR2 SVGAGI. CDR3 size: 14 residues. The ends were cut back, 2 bases at V and 0 bases at J, with 7 bases in the middle. CDR3 coding DNA: TGTGCCAGCAGTTACGCGGAGACTAACTATGGCTACACCTTC. It is translated as CASSYAETNYGYTF.

This sequence joins TRBV27 and TRBJ2-4; weak D call: TRBD2 (5 bases). V lost 5 bases and J lost 0, with 23 bases in between. This CDR3 is built from 19 residues. Germline CDR1 reads MNHEY; CDR2 reads SMNVEV (reference sequence). This chain's CDR3 is CASSPPGRGRRLAKNIQYF. DNA of the CDR3: TGTGCCAGCAGTCCCCCGGGCCGGGGAAGGCGGTTAGCCAAAAACATTCAGTACTTC.

This clonotype was counted many times. The chain employs TRBV28 and TRBJ1-5; perhaps TRBD1 as D (6 bases). CDR3 size: 17 residues. Germline-derived CDR1 and CDR2 are MDHEN and SYDVKM. V lost 6 bases and J lost 6, with 24 bases in between. CDR3 DNA: TGTGCCAGCAGCTCCTGGAGGGGGGGTGAATCCGGTCAGCCCCAGCATTTT. Its protein product is CASSSWRGGESGQPQHF.

The chain couples TRBV27 to TRBJ2-4; D is perhaps TRBD2 (5 bases). Trimming took 6 bases from V and 4 from J, leaving 7 bases between them. The germline V gene encodes CDR1 MNHEY and CDR2 SMNVEV (reference sequence). CDR3 length: 12 residues. The CDR3 spells CASSGMKNIQYF. CDR3 DNA sequence: TGTGCCAGCAGCGGGATGAAAAACATTCAGTACTTC.

This clonotype was observed many times. This chain connects TRBV5-1 to TRBJ1-1; perhaps TRBD1 as D (5 bases). The CDR3 consists of 14 residues. The ends were cut back, 4 bases at V and 3 bases at J, with 13 bases in the middle. The germline CDR1 and CDR2 sequences are SGHRS and YFSETQ. CDR3 bases: TGCGCCAGCAGCGGGGACCCGGTGGACACTGAAGCTTTCTTT. Its translation is CASSGDPVDTEAFF.